The next 30 T cell receptor beta chains were all read from a single sample in a study of CD8+CD57+ T cells in acquired aplastic anemia. Individuals selected for sequencing had exhibited CD8+CD57+ cell expansion on flow cytometry. The template for TCR beta VDJ and CDR3 sequence profiling was genomic DNA. TCRdb ran MiXCR on the reads and lists one entry per CDR3 protein. The sample lists just over 450,000 distinct CDR3 sequences; roughly 34% were seen once. The sequenced sample consisted of sorted CD4+, CD8+, or CD8+CD57+ T cells (not recorded which) from PBMCs. These receptors originate from a human donor with aplastic anemia.

The genes are TRBV5-1 and TRBJ1-1; D possibly corresponds to TRBD1 (6 bases). Germline assignment: CDR1 SGHRS and CDR2 YFSETQ. CDR3 length: 16 residues. V was pared by 4 bases and J by 1 base, with 17 bases between. The CDR3 here is CASSSTVGATNTEAFF. As DNA, the CDR3 is TGCGCCAGCAGCAGTACCGTGGGGGCCACGAACACTGAAGCTTTCTTT.

The chain is built from TRBV2 and TRBJ1-5; possible D gene TRBD1, 6 bases. CDR3 length: 18 residues. The V gene's germline CDR1 is SNHLY and CDR2 FYNNEI. Trimming shortened V by 8 bases and J by 4 bases, and 27 bases separated the two germline ends. CDR3 amino acids: CASSPLGGPGSGNQPQHF. Here the CDR3 DNA reads TGTGCCAGCTCACCACTTGGGGGGCCTGGATCCGGAAATCAGCCCCAGCATTTT.

Note on this clonotype: A read error may produce the germline difference seen at one junction end. V gene TRBV24-1 combines with J gene TRBJ1-6, with D maybe TRBD1 (5 bases). Germline loops: CDR1 KGHDR, CDR2 SFDVKD. The CDR3 is made up of 15 amino acids. The CDR3 coding sequence is TGTGCCATCAGTGATTTCGGGGGGACCAATTCACCCCTCCACTTT. Translated, it gives CAISDFGGTNSPLHF.

The chain joins TRBV6-1 to TRBJ1-6; 8 bases agree with TRBD1. CDR3 length: 14 amino acids. V shed 6 bases, J shed 15 bases, and the junction held 13 bases outside the gene matches. Germline CDR1 is MNHNS and CDR2 is SASEGT. This chain's CDR3 is CASRPGQESTVLHF. DNA of the CDR3: TGTGCCAGCAGGCCGGGACAGGAGTCTACCGTCCTCCACTTT.

The J gene is TRBJ1-5, the V gene TRBV7-2; 7 bases fit TRBD1. CDR1 is SGHTA and CDR2 is FQGNSA in the germline V gene. Losses at the gene ends were 0 bases for V and 4 bases for J; bases not matched to a gene: 3. This CDR3 comprises 15 residues. The CDR3 loop is CASSLAGTANQPQHF. CDR3 nucleotide sequence: TGTGCCAGCAGCTTAGCCGGGACAGCTAATCAGCCCCAGCATTTT.

This clonotype showed up just a few times. This chain joins TRBV28 and TRBJ1-2, with D unclear. The CDR3 runs to 12 residues. The germline CDR1 and CDR2 sequences are MDHEN and SYDVKM. Trimming took 7 bases from V and 8 from J, leaving 14 bases between them. The CDR3 reads CASIDILGGYTF. The DNA for the CDR3 is TGTGCCAGCATCGACATCTTAGGAGGCTACACCTTC.

In the case of this clonotype: Being one base from a much bigger clone, this may be a read error. This chain links TRBV10-3 with TRBJ2-7; D may be TRBD1 (5 bases). Trimming shortened V by 11 bases and J by 7 bases, and 12 bases separated the two germline ends. This CDR3 is built from 10 residues. Germline V gives CDR1 ENHRY, CDR2 SYGVKD. In DNA form, the CDR3 reads TGTGCCTGCAGTAGGACAGAGCAGTACTTC. Protein product: CACSRTEQYF.

There are many counts of this clonotype. The V call is TRBV9, the J call TRBJ1-1, with D possibly TRBD1 on 6 matching bases. The V and J ends lost 4 bases and 1 base respectively, with 11 bases between them. The germline V gene encodes CDR1 SGDLS and CDR2 YYNGEE. The CDR3 length is 14 residues. The CDR3 is CASSSGQTNTEAFF. The CDR3 DNA sequence: TGTGCCAGCAGCTCTGGACAGACGAACACTGAAGCTTTCTTT. Looking up the rest from reference TRBV9 and TRBJ1-1 gives the full variable domain: DSGVTQTPKHLITATGQRVTLRCSPRSGDLSVYWYQQSLDQGLQFLIQYYNGEERAKGNILERFSAQQFPDLHSELNLSSLELGDSALYFCASSSGQTNTEAFFGQGTRLTVV.

This clonotype was recorded many times. This chain links TRBV19 with TRBJ1-5, with a possible D match to TRBD1 (6 bases). This CDR3 is built from 15 residues. Per germline, CDR1 LNHDA and CDR2 SQIVND (reference sequence). Trimming shortened V by 3 bases and J by 4 bases, and 13 bases separated the two germline ends. The CDR3 loop reads CASSIPGVGNQPQHF. The CDR3 nucleotides read TGTGCCAGTAGTATCCCAGGGGTTGGTAATCAGCCCCAGCATTTT.

This clonotype was seen ten or more times. The genes are TRBV2 and TRBJ1-2; 8 bases line up with TRBD1. In germline, CDR1 is SNHLY, CDR2 FYNNEI. The CDR3 has 14 residues. Trimming removed 4 bases from V and 4 bases from J; junction bases left unmatched: 5. The CDR3 sequence is CASSVGQGGYGYTF. The CDR3, as DNA: TGTGCCAGCAGTGTCGGACAGGGTGGCTATGGCTACACCTTC.

The gene calls are TRBV5-1 and TRBJ1-1; 9 bases are a match to TRBD1. In germline, CDR1 is SGHRS, CDR2 YFSETQ. The CDR3 length is 15 residues. J lost 4 bases, V lost 4 bases, and 8 bases had no gene match. CDR3 in amino acids: CASSTGQGGVTEAFF. In DNA form, the CDR3 reads TGCGCCAGCAGCACGGGACAGGGAGGGGTCACTGAAGCTTTCTTT. The variable domain in full, with the rest retrieved from reference TRBV5-1 and TRBJ1-1, is KAGVTQTPRYLIKTRGQQVTLSCSPISGHRSVSWYQQTPGQGLQFLFEYFSETQRNKGNFPGRFSGRQFSNSRSEMNVSTLELGDSALYLCASSTGQGGVTEAFFGQGTRLTVV.

V usage is TRBV4-3 and J usage is TRBJ1-4; D might be TRBD1 (6 bases). CDR3 length: 16 residues. The V gene lost 4 bases and the J gene lost 7 bases, with 19 bases spanning the gap. Germline V CDR1 and CDR2: LGHNA, YSLEER. This chain's CDR3 is CASSPQGQSEPEKLFF. CDR3 nucleotides: TGCGCCAGCAGCCCCCAGGGGCAGTCCGAACCTGAAAAACTGTTTTTT.

This clonotype showed up just a few times. The gene calls are TRBV6-5 and TRBJ1-2; 11 positions agree with TRBD1. V shed 1 base, J shed 4 bases, and the junction held 5 bases outside the gene matches. The CDR3 is made up of 16 amino acids. Per the germline V gene, CDR1 is MNHEY and CDR2 is SVGAGI. The CDR3 region has the DNA TGTGCCAGCAGTTACTTGCGGACAGGGGGCGTCTATGGCTACACCTTC. Amino acids: CASSYLRTGGVYGYTF.

The chain carries TRBV5-4 and TRBJ1-6, with unresolved D. V lost 4 bases, J lost 7 bases, and 9 bases lay in between. Germline V gene data show CDR1 as SGHNT and CDR2 as YYREEE (reference sequence). The CDR3 spans 13 residues. This CDR3 reads CASSTSTNSPLHF. The CDR3 DNA reads TGTGCCAGCAGCACCTCCACGAATTCACCCCTCCACTTT.

The V gene is TRBV20-1, the J gene TRBJ2-7, with 7 bases matching TRBD2. There are 14 residues in the CDR3. Germline loops: CDR1 DFQATT, CDR2 SNEGSKA (reference sequence). V lost 0 bases and J lost 2; bases outside the gene matches: 4. CDR3 in DNA: TGCAGTGCTAGAGATCGCGGGAGCCCCTACGAGCAGTACTTC. Translated, it gives CSARDRGSPYEQYF.

Turning to this clonotype: Possible read error: a much larger clone is one base away. The rearrangement uses TRBV2 and TRBJ2-5; D not resolved. This CDR3 is 15 amino acids long. Germline V gene data show CDR1 as SNHLY and CDR2 as FYNNEI. The DNA for the CDR3 is TGTGCCATCAGTGAGACGAGGCTGCCTCAAGAGACCCAGTACTTC. Translated, it gives CAISETRLPQETQYF.

The sample holds one count of this clonotype. Here the CDR3 reads CASSPRDTPYEQYF. CDR3 bases: TGCGCCAGCAGCCCCCGGGACACCCCCTACGAGCAGTACTTC. The chain is built from TRBV5-1 and TRBJ2-7; D is perhaps TRBD1 (6 bases). Germline assignment: CDR1 SGHRS and CDR2 YFSETQ. V was shortened by 4 bases and J by 2 bases, with 13 bases between the two germline ends. The CDR3 consists of 14 residues.

This clonotype came up many times. V usage is TRBV24-1 and J usage is TRBJ1-2; 11 bases agree with TRBD1. J was trimmed by 3 bases and V by 2 bases; bases with no gene match: 1. The CDR3 spans 15 residues. Germline loops: CDR1 KGHDR, CDR2 SFDVKD. The CDR3: CATSDSGQGDYGYTF. The CDR3 DNA sequence: TGTGCCACCAGTGATTCGGGACAGGGGGACTATGGCTACACCTTC.

This clonotype was picked up a small number of times. The chain couples TRBV7-9 to TRBJ2-2; D is unresolved. There are 12 residues in the CDR3. Germline V gene sequence: CDR1 SEHNR, CDR2 FQNEAQ (reference sequence). The ends were cut back, 2 bases at V and 7 bases at J, with 5 bases in the middle. The DNA for the CDR3 is TGTGCCAGCAGCTTACCGCACGGGGAGCTGTTTTTT. Its protein product is CASSLPHGELFF.

This clonotype turned up a few times. The chain has TRBV15 and TRBJ1-5; 7 bases fit TRBD1. The length of the CDR3 is 14 residues. Germline CDR1 LNHNV, CDR2 YYDKDF (reference sequence). Trimming took 6 bases from V and 6 from J; bases not matched to a gene: 8. The CDR3: CATRAGAGGQPQHF. CDR3 coding DNA: TGTGCCACCAGGGCCGGAGCAGGGGGTCAGCCCCAGCATTTT.

At least ten counts were recorded for this clonotype. The chain uses TRBV2 and TRBJ1-5, with unresolved D. CDR3 length equals 15 residues. The germline gives CDR1 SNHLY, CDR2 FYNNEI. V was trimmed by 6 bases and J by 6 bases, leaving 18 bases between them. The CDR3 loop is CASSDPAVYGQPQHF. The CDR3 DNA reads TGTGCCAGCAGCGACCCAGCAGTATACGGTCAGCCCCAGCATTTT.

This clonotype was seen ten or more times. This rearrangement joins TRBV20-1 to TRBJ2-7; D not resolved. This CDR3 spans 13 amino acids. The V end was cut by 3 bases, the J end by 5 bases, with 14 bases between. Germline loops: CDR1 DFQATT, CDR2 SNEGSKA (reference sequence). Here the CDR3 reads CSASQSIGNEQYF. In DNA, the CDR3 is TGCAGTGCTAGTCAGTCTATAGGCAACGAGCAGTACTTC.

The table lists this clonotype with a few counts. The rearrangement uses TRBV30 and TRBJ1-2; D gene ambiguous. The V end was cut by 0 bases, the J end by 0 bases, with 11 bases between. The CDR3 is 15 amino acids. Germline V lookup: CDR1 GTSNPN, CDR2 SVGIG (reference sequence). The CDR3 DNA is TGTGCCTGGAGTGTTAACGACAAAGCTAACTATGGCTACACCTTC. The encoded protein is CAWSVNDKANYGYTF.

V gene TRBV30 combines with J gene TRBJ1-2, with no clear D. Germline V gene lookup returns CDR1 GTSNPN and CDR2 SVGIG (reference sequence). Between the trimmed V and J ends, which lost 5 bases and 7 bases, there was a span of 11 bases. This CDR3 has 11 residues. CDR3 nucleotide sequence: TGTGCCTGGGTTGAGGTTACTGGCTACACCTTC. It codes for CAWVEVTGYTF.

The chain links TRBV6-5 to TRBJ1-2; D gene uncertain. Per germline, CDR1 MNHEY and CDR2 SVGAGI. This CDR3 contains 12 residues. The germline V and J ends were trimmed by 2 bases and 8 bases, with 9 bases remaining between them. CDR3 coding DNA: TGTGCCAGCAGTTACCCTCAAGGGGGCTACACCTTC. Its protein is CASSYPQGGYTF.

This clonotype occurred many times. The chain links TRBV19 to TRBJ1-5, with 9 positions matching TRBD1. Germline values: CDR1 LNHDA, CDR2 SQIVND (reference sequence). This CDR3 comprises 15 residues. The V and J ends lost 5 bases and 6 bases, in that order; junction bases with no gene match: 8. CDR3: CASSYLGTGFQPQHF. The CDR3 DNA is TGTGCCAGTAGTTACCTCGGGACAGGGTTTCAGCCCCAGCATTTT.

This clonotype was counted a few times. This chain joins TRBV5-1 and TRBJ2-2; D unresolved. Germline CDR1 reads SGHRS; CDR2 reads YFSETQ. The CDR3 has 13 amino acids. V lost 3 bases to trimming and J lost 4 bases, with 7 bases between them. The DNA of the CDR3 is TGCGCCAGCAGCTGGCAGTCCACCGGGGAGCTGTTTTTT. Translation gives CASSWQSTGELFF.

The sample holds many counts of this clonotype. This rearrangement joins TRBV15 to TRBJ2-7; D not certain. The germline V gene encodes CDR1 LNHNV and CDR2 YYDKDF (reference sequence). The CDR3 totals 12 residues. V was cut by 3 bases and J by 1 base, with 4 bases left in between. As DNA, the CDR3 is TGTGCCACCAGCAGTGGGTCCTACGAGCAGTACTTC. Its translation: CATSSGSYEQYF. The variable domain in full, completed from reference TRBV15 and TRBJ2-7, reads DAMVIQNPRYQVTQFGKPVTLSCSQTLNHNVMYWYQQKSSQAPKLLFHYYDKDFNNEADTPDNFQSRRPNTSFCFLDIRSPGLGDTAMYLCATSSGSYEQYFGPGTRLTVT.

The sample holds a few counts of this clonotype. This chain connects TRBV5-4 to TRBJ2-4; unclear D gene. This CDR3 spans 13 amino acids. CDR1 and CDR2 (germline): SGHNT, YYREEE (reference sequence). The V and J ends lost 0 bases and 6 bases respectively, with 7 bases between them. The CDR3 loop is CASSLERGNIQYF. The DNA of the CDR3 is TGTGCCAGCAGCTTGGAGCGAGGAAACATTCAGTACTTC.

The V and J genes are TRBV2 and TRBJ1-2, with 7 bases matching TRBD1. Germline trimming cut 4 bases from V and 3 bases from J; bases unmatched to any gene: 8. The CDR3 consists of 15 residues. Germline V gene sequence: CDR1 SNHLY, CDR2 FYNNEI. CDR3 region: CASSVERGPHYGYTF. In nucleotides, the CDR3 is TGTGCCAGCAGTGTGGAAAGGGGGCCTCACTATGGCTACACCTTC.